Shown below are 30 T cell receptor beta chains from a single sample sequenced in a study of T cell responses to AZD1222 COVID-19 vaccine. Generated by immunoSEQ multiplex PCR, the TCRdb table keeps only in-frame clones and is missing some. The profile shows about 140,000 clones, 80% to 95% of them singletons. This specimen was peripheral blood, taken on day 0 of MenACWY control vaccination. These receptors were obtained from an adult in good health.

The gene calls are TRBV11-2 and TRBJ2-5; 12 bases line up with TRBD1. The CDR3 extends over 18 amino acids. After removal of 1 base from V and 0 bases from J, the junction contained 6 bases not matched to a gene. Germline lookup yields CDR1 SGHAT and CDR2 FQNNGV. The CDR3 DNA reads TGTGCCAGCAGCTTAGCCGGGACAGGGGGCTGGTACCAAGAGACCCAGTACTTC. Its protein is CASSLAGTGGWYQETQYF. Looking up the rest from reference TRBV11-2 and TRBJ2-5 gives the full variable domain: EAGVAQSPRYKIIEKRQSVAFWCNPISGHATLYWYQQILGQGPKLLIQFQNNGVVDDSQLPKDRFSAERLKGVDSTLKIQPAKLEDSAVYLCASSLAGTGGWYQETQYFGPGTRLLVL.

This clone occurred once. The rearrangement links TRBV15 to TRBJ2-3; 7 bases are a match to TRBD2. The CDR3 runs to 17 residues. With 3 bases clipped from V and 2 bases from J, the junction kept 11 bases outside the gene matches. Germline V lookup: CDR1 LNHNV, CDR2 YYDKDF (reference sequence). The CDR3 loop reads CATSSPLAVTLTDTQYF. Written as DNA, the CDR3 is TGTGCCACCAGCAGTCCCCTAGCGGTAACCCTCACAGATACGCAGTATTTT. The full variable domain, completed using reference TRBV15 and TRBJ2-3, is DAMVIQNPRYQVTQFGKPVTLSCSQTLNHNVMYWYQQKSSQAPKLLFHYYDKDFNNEADTPDNFQSRRPNTSFCFLDIRSPGLGDTAMYLCATSSPLAVTLTDTQYFGPGTRLTVL.

CDR3 bases: TGCGCCAGCAGCCAAGATACAGGGGGGGGCTATGGCTACACCTTC. This codes for CASSQDTGGGYGYTF. The rearrangement uses TRBV4-1 and TRBJ1-2, with 8 bases fitting TRBD1. Germline V gives CDR1 MGHRA, CDR2 YSYEKL. V lost 0 bases to trimming and J lost 4 bases; unmatched junction nucleotides: 4. This CDR3 has 15 amino acids.

The chain links TRBV19 to TRBJ1-3; perhaps TRBD1 as D (6 bases). The CDR3 consists of 15 residues. The V gene's germline CDR1 is LNHDA and CDR2 SQIVND (reference sequence). Trimming left V 2 bases short and J 4 bases short, with 12 bases between. This chain's CDR3 is CASSISSRGGNTIYF. CDR3 sequence (DNA): TGTGCCAGTAGTATATCTTCCAGGGGAGGAAACACCATATATTTT.

The gene calls are TRBV19 and TRBJ1-1; D unclear. The germline gives CDR1 LNHDA, CDR2 SQIVND (reference sequence). The CDR3 is 14 amino acids. Trimming removed 7 bases from V and 0 bases from J, with 12 bases in between. The CDR3 DNA sequence: TGTGCCAGTACCGAACATAGTGTGAACACTGAAGCTTTCTTT. Encoded protein: CASTEHSVNTEAFF. The variable domain in full, completed from reference TRBV19 and TRBJ1-1, reads DGGITQSPKYLFRKEGQNVTLSCEQNLNHDAMYWYRQDPGQGLRLIYYSQIVNDFQKGDIAEGYSVSREKKESFPLTVTSAQKNPTAFYLCASTEHSVNTEAFFGQGTRLTVV.

This chain uses TRBV7-2 with TRBJ2-1; 8 positions agree with TRBD2. Germline-derived CDR1 and CDR2 are SGHTA and FQGNSA. Trimming at V came to 6 bases and at J to 2 bases, leaving 6 bases not matched to a gene. The CDR3 is 15 amino acids. The CDR3 DNA reads as TGTGCCAGCAGTCGCGGGGGGACCACCTACAATGAGCAGTTCTTC. Translated: CASSRGGTTYNEQFF.

V is TRBV12-5 and J is TRBJ1-1; TRBD1 is a possible D gene (5 bases). V lost 5 bases to trimming and J lost 6 bases, with 16 bases between them. CDR1 is LGHNT, CDR2 FRNRAP, per germline. This CDR3 is built from 14 residues. Here the CDR3 reads CASGPRAWDAEAFF. CDR3 bases: TGTGCTAGTGGTCCGAGGGCCTGGGACGCTGAAGCTTTCTTT.

The rearrangement uses TRBV6-2 or TRBV6-3 and TRBJ2-5; TRBD2 agrees at 10 bases. CDR1 and CDR2 (germline): MNHEY, SVGEGT. This CDR3 has 15 residues. Trimming removed 2 bases from V and 0 bases from J; junction bases left unmatched: 0. The CDR3 spells CASSYLAGDQETQYF. The CDR3 coding sequence is TGTGCCAGCAGTTACCTAGCGGGGGACCAAGAGACCCAGTACTTC.

The J gene is TRBJ1-2, the V gene TRBV13; no clear D. The CDR3 has 16 amino acids. The germline gives CDR1 PRHDT, CDR2 FYEKMQ (reference sequence). Trimming shortened V by 5 bases and J by 7 bases, and 23 bases separated the two germline ends. The CDR3 coding sequence is TGTGCCAGCAGCGAGTTAGGCGGCGGGCTGCGCTTTGGCTACACCTTC. Translating gives CASSELGGGLRFGYTF. Supplemented by reference TRBV13 and TRBJ1-2, the full variable domain reads AAGVIQSPRHLIKEKRETATLKCYPIPRHDTVYWYQQGPGQDPQFLISFYEKMQSDKGSIPDRFSAQQFSDYHSELNMSSLELGDSALYFCASSELGGGLRFGYTFGSGTRLTVV.

J is TRBJ2-1 and V is TRBV28, with 7 bases matching TRBD2. After removal of 5 bases from V and 2 bases from J, the junction contained 9 bases not matched to a gene. The CDR3 runs 16 residues. Germline V gene lookup returns CDR1 MDHEN and CDR2 SYDVKM. The CDR3 protein is CASSPFGGGPYNEQFF. Here the CDR3 DNA reads TGTGCCAGCAGTCCCTTTGGGGGAGGGCCCTACAATGAGCAGTTCTTC.

The gene calls are TRBV5-5 and TRBJ1-2; 8 bases align to TRBD1. Germline V gene sequence: CDR1 SGHKS, CDR2 YYEKEE (reference sequence). The CDR3 extends over 14 amino acids. V lost 0 bases to trimming and J lost 3 bases; unmatched junction nucleotides: 1. The CDR3 DNA reads TGTGCCAGCAGCTTGGTACAGGGGGACTATGGCTACACCTTC. It encodes CASSLVQGDYGYTF.

The chain is built from TRBV27 and TRBJ2-3, with D unresolved. The CDR3 runs 15 residues. Germline CDR1 MNHEY, CDR2 SMNVEV (reference sequence). The germline V and J ends were trimmed by 2 bases and 1 base, with 10 bases remaining between them. CDR3 sequence (DNA): TGTGCCAGCAGTTTAACCACGATGGGCACAGATACGCAGTATTTT. Encoded protein: CASSLTTMGTDTQYF.

The rearrangement uses TRBV19 and TRBJ2-7; 11 positions match TRBD1. Trimming removed 4 bases from V and 2 bases from J; junction bases left unmatched: 1. This CDR3 spans 14 amino acids. Germline V lookup: CDR1 LNHDA, CDR2 SQIVND (reference sequence). Here the CDR3 DNA reads TGTGCCAGTAGTACGGGACAGGGGGCCTACGAGCAGTACTTC. Its protein product is CASSTGQGAYEQYF.

The V and J genes are TRBV6-5 and TRBJ1-5, with 8 bases matching TRBD1. The V gene's germline CDR1 is MNHEY and CDR2 SVGAGI. The CDR3 spans 16 residues. Losses at the gene ends were 4 bases for V and 4 bases for J; bases not matched to a gene: 9. DNA of the CDR3: TGTGCCAGCAGTTCTCGGACAGGGATTCGAAATCAGCCCCAGCATTTT. Translation: CASSSRTGIRNQPQHF.

The chain has TRBV5-6 and TRBJ2-5, with TRBD1 identical over 9 bases. Germline assignment: CDR1 SGHDT and CDR2 YYEEEE. The junction had 1 base not matched to a gene; V was cut back by 0 bases and J by 4 bases. The CDR3 consists of 14 residues. The CDR3 nucleotides read TGTGCCAGCAGCTTGGGACAGGGGGTAGAGACCCAGTACTTC. Translation: CASSLGQGVETQYF.

The gene calls are TRBV9 and TRBJ2-3; D perhaps matches TRBD2 (7 bases). The germline V gene encodes CDR1 SGDLS and CDR2 YYNGEE. V lost 3 bases to trimming and J lost 0 bases, with 14 bases between them. The CDR3 sequence is 16 residues long. The CDR3 coding sequence is TGTGCCAGCAGCGCCTCTTCGGGGGGCAGCACAGATACGCAGTATTTT. Encoded protein: CASSASSGGSTDTQYF.

The chain carries TRBV10-3 and TRBJ2-1; no firm D call. There are 12 residues in the CDR3. CDR1 and CDR2 (germline): ENHRY, SYGVKD. The ends were cut back, 2 bases at V and 8 bases at J, with 7 bases in the middle. The CDR3 sequence: CAISEAPDEQFF. DNA for the CDR3: TGTGCCATCAGTGAGGCCCCAGATGAGCAGTTCTTC.

This chain connects TRBV19 to TRBJ2-3; D gene unclear. The CDR3 spans 14 residues. Germline CDR1 is LNHDA and CDR2 is SQIVND (reference sequence). The V gene lost 3 bases and the J gene lost 2 bases, with 9 bases spanning the gap. The CDR3 DNA reads TGTGCCAGTAGTATTCCGCAGTCCACAGATACGCAGTATTTT. Protein product: CASSIPQSTDTQYF.

The chain joins TRBV2 to TRBJ1-4; no firm D call. The V gene lost 2 bases and the J gene lost 8 bases, with 15 bases spanning the gap. This CDR3 is built from 15 residues. The V gene's germline CDR1 is SNHLY and CDR2 FYNNEI. This CDR3 is CASSELGQVGEKLFF. CDR3 DNA: TGTGCCAGCAGTGAATTAGGTCAGGTTGGCGAAAAACTGTTTTTT.

This CDR3 is CASSPMQTQYF. In DNA form, the CDR3 reads TGTGCCAGCAGCCCTATGCAGACCCAGTACTTC. V usage is TRBV7-2 and J usage is TRBJ2-5; no definite D call. V dropped 5 bases and J dropped 6 bases, with 7 bases sitting between them. The germline V gene encodes CDR1 SGHTA and CDR2 FQGNSA. This CDR3 has 11 residues.

This sequence joins TRBV29-1 and TRBJ1-5; D not resolved. Germline assignment: CDR1 SQVTM and CDR2 ANQGSEA. V was shortened by 5 bases and J by 4 bases, with 18 bases between the two germline ends. The CDR3 sequence is 15 residues long. The CDR3 sequence: CSVSLTQEWNQPQHF. In DNA, the CDR3 is TGCAGCGTTTCTCTGACCCAGGAATGGAATCAGCCCCAGCATTTT.

The genes are TRBV15 and TRBJ1-6; 7 nucleotides align to TRBD1. Per germline, CDR1 LNHNV and CDR2 YYDKDF (reference sequence). V lost 5 bases and J lost 7; bases outside the gene matches: 5. The CDR3 totals 14 residues. As DNA, the CDR3 is TGTGCCACCAGCTCGGGACAGAGGAATTCACCCCTCCACTTT. It specifies CATSSGQRNSPLHF.

This clone was recorded once. This chain connects TRBV19 to TRBJ1-4; possible D gene TRBD1, 5 bases. Trimming shortened V by 6 bases and J by 7 bases, and 18 bases separated the two germline ends. CDR1 LNHDA and CDR2 SQIVND come from the germline V gene (reference sequence). The CDR3 covers 15 residues. CDR3 in amino acids: CASSQTGTKGEKLFF. The CDR3 coding sequence is TGTGCCAGTAGCCAAACCGGGACCAAGGGTGAAAAACTGTTTTTT. The complete variable domain, with remaining parts taken from reference TRBV19 and TRBJ1-4, reads DGGITQSPKYLFRKEGQNVTLSCEQNLNHDAMYWYRQDPGQGLRLIYYSQIVNDFQKGDIAEGYSVSREKKESFPLTVTSAQKNPTAFYLCASSQTGTKGEKLFFGSGTQLSVL.

The V call is TRBV5-6, the J call TRBJ1-1; D is undetermined. Germline loops: CDR1 SGHDT, CDR2 YYEEEE. V lost 3 bases to trimming and J lost 8 bases, with 11 bases between them. The CDR3 runs 12 residues. CDR3 sequence reads: CASSYDEDEAFF. CDR3 in DNA: TGTGCCAGCAGCTACGACGAAGACGAAGCTTTCTTT.

This rearrangement joins TRBV19 to TRBJ1-1; no reliable D call. The CDR3 spans 15 residues. The V gene's germline CDR1 is LNHDA and CDR2 SQIVND (reference sequence). V gave up 3 bases and J gave up 4 bases, with 15 bases separating them. The CDR3 loop is CASSIGVAIPTEAFF. The CDR3 DNA reads as TGTGCCAGTAGTATCGGGGTGGCTATCCCCACTGAAGCTTTCTTT.

The V call is TRBV19, the J call TRBJ1-5; D is perhaps TRBD1 (6 bases). The germline V gene has CDR1 LNHDA and CDR2 SQIVND (reference sequence). The V end lost 4 bases, the J end lost 4 bases, and 11 bases lay between the germline ends. The length of the CDR3 is 14 residues. DNA for the CDR3: TGTGCCAGTAGTACTCAGGGGTGGAATCAGCCCCAGCATTTT. Amino acid sequence: CASSTQGWNQPQHF.

The chain couples TRBV28 to TRBJ2-7; the match to TRBD1 covers 10 bases. The CDR3 sequence is 15 residues long. CDR1 and CDR2 from the germline V gene are MDHEN and SYDVKM. V gave up 4 bases and J gave up 5 bases; unmatched junction bases: 8. The CDR3 DNA is TGTGCCAGCAGTTCACCGGGACAGGGGAGGGACGAGCAGTACTTC. Translation gives CASSSPGQGRDEQYF.

The chain is built from TRBV7-6 and TRBJ2-2, with D possibly TRBD1 on 5 matching bases. This CDR3 is built from 12 residues. The germline V and J ends were trimmed by 6 bases and 7 bases, with 9 bases remaining between them. CDR1 is SGHVS and CDR2 is FNYEAQ in the germline V gene. The CDR3 sequence: CASRPDSGELFF. CDR3 DNA: TGTGCCAGCAGGCCTGACAGCGGGGAGCTGTTTTTT.

The rearrangement links TRBV27 to TRBJ1-1; D may be TRBD1 (5 bases). Trimming cost V 5 bases and J 6 bases, with 13 bases left between them. The germline gives CDR1 MNHEY, CDR2 SMNVEV (reference sequence). CDR3 length equals 13 residues. The CDR3: CASSMGLPAEAFF. DNA of the CDR3: TGTGCCAGCAGTATGGGACTGCCCGCTGAAGCTTTCTTT.

The chain is built from TRBV19 and TRBJ1-1; 8 bases line up with TRBD1. CDR1 is LNHDA, CDR2 SQIVND, per germline (reference sequence). Trimming at V came to 6 bases and at J to 0 bases, leaving 6 bases not matched to a gene. The CDR3 runs 15 residues. This CDR3 reads CASRHGQGMNTEAFF. As DNA, the CDR3 is TGTGCCAGTAGACACGGACAGGGAATGAACACTGAAGCTTTCTTT.